The source of this T cell receptor (beta chain) is a study of post-analysis software for immune sequencing data. Across the whole study: Disease trajectories encompassed relapsing-remitting, secondary progressive and progressive-relapsing multiple sclerosis.

For this clonotype: The antigen remains unidentified.

Included in the TCR beta cDNA libraries were unique molecular identifiers. cDNA molecules numbering around 450,000 came from around 1 to 10 million T cells. TCRdb independently ran MiXCR on the PCR reads; one entry per CDR3 protein. The profile shows hundreds of thousands of distinct CDR3 sequences, 55% to 60% of them singletons. Study-level findings and limits: A significant reduction in normalized Chao1 diversity was observed in multiple sclerosis patients versus controls. Patients used roughly five TRBV segments, including TRBV5-6, TRBV5-1 and TRBV20-1, more often than controls.

The V segment lost 1 base and the J segment 2 bases; nucleotides outside the gene matches: 6. Germline V gene data show CDR1 as SGHRS and CDR2 as YFSETQ. This CDR3 has 16 amino acids. The clonotype comes from a girl aged 2 to 10 with multiple sclerosis. The chain carries TRBV5-1 and TRBJ2-3, with TRBD2 matching 8 bases. The sequenced sample consisted of blood. CDR3 region: CASSLHGGEITDTQYF. Written as DNA, the CDR3 is TGCGCCAGCAGCTTGCACGGGGGGGAGATCACAGATACGCAGTATTTT. Full variable domain (outside the CDR3, taken from reference TRBV5-1 and TRBJ2-3): KAGVTQTPRYLIKTRGQQVTLSCSPISGHRSVSWYQQTPGQGLQFLFEYFSETQRNKGNFPGRFSGRQFSNSRSEMNVSTLELGDSALYLCASSLHGGEITDTQYFGPGTRLTVL.